The sequence of this T cell receptor (beta chain) was determined in a study of CD4 T cells in relation to SARS-CoV-2 and coronaviruses. The CDR3 runs 14 residues. The ends were cut back, 0 bases at V and 4 bases at J, with 9 bases in the middle. Germline V gene data show CDR1 as KGHSH and CDR2 as LQKENI. The unexposed donors gave CD4+ T cells in about 2011-2018, prior to COVID-19. Isolation of CD4+ T cells took place after approximately 11 days in culture. As cell numbers allowed, unexposed-donor CD4+ T cells faced SARS-CoV-2 S/N and four cold-coronavirus spikes. Clones were sequenced by immunoSEQ multiplex PCR, and TCRdb holds only the in-frame ones, with some missing. The data contain 20,000 to 30,000 clones, about four fifths of them singletons. This clone was seen more than once but under ten times. Its antigen remains unknown.

Sequencing used CD4+ T cells from PBMCs, cultured in vitro. This sequence was found in a human donor in good health. The rearrangement links TRBV18 to TRBJ1-2, with D perhaps matching TRBD1 (5 bases). The CDR3, as DNA: TGTGCCAGCTCACCACCGGGGGGGATCTATGGCTACACCTTC. Its protein product is CASSPPGGIYGYTF.